The T cell receptor beta chain under discussion was sequenced for a study of CD8 T cells in ankylosing spondylitis. This clonotype was seen many times. Its antigen is still unknown. Overall study findings and caveats: According to the report, clones linked to the disease were significantly enriched in matched synovial fluid samples taken from ankylosing spondylitis patients. Made up of eight or nine highly homologous variants, a TCR beta motif appeared characteristic of ankylosing spondylitis blood. Disease-linked clones bore a CD8+ phenotype and were relatively rare in peripheral blood.

Generation of TCR beta libraries employed quantitative 5'-RACE incorporating molecular barcodes. TCRdb recomputed calls from the 5' RACE reads with MiXCR, one row per CDR3 protein. In the table there are 200,000 to 250,000 distinct CDR3 sequences, approximately 10% of which are singletons. Sequencing input: blood, either unsorted or a sorted T cell fraction (not recorded which). The source is a male donor with ankylosing spondylitis or in good health (not recorded which).

CDR3 region: CASSYFGQSNSPLHF. For the CDR3, the DNA is TGCGCCAGCAGCTACTTCGGACAGTCCAATTCACCCCTCCACTTT. The rearrangement joins TRBV5-1 to TRBJ1-6; D perhaps matches TRBD1 (6 bases). Per the germline V gene, CDR1 is SGHRS and CDR2 is YFSETQ. Trimming stripped 3 bases from V and 7 bases from J, with 14 bases between. The CDR3 contains 15 residues.